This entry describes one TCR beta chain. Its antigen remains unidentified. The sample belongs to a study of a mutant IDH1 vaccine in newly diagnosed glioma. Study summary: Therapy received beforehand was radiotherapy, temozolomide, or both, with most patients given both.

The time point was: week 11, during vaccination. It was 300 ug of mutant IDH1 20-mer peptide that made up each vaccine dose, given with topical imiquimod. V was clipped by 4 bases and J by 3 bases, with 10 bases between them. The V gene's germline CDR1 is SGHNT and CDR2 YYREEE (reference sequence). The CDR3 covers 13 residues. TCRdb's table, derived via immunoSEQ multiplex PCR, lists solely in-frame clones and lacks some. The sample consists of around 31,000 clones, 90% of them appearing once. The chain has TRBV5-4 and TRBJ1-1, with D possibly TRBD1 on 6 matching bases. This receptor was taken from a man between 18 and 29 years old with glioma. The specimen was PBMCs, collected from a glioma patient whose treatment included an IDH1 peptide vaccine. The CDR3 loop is CASSPGADTEAFF. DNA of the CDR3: TGTGCCAGCAGCCCGGGGGCGGACACTGAAGCTTTCTTT.